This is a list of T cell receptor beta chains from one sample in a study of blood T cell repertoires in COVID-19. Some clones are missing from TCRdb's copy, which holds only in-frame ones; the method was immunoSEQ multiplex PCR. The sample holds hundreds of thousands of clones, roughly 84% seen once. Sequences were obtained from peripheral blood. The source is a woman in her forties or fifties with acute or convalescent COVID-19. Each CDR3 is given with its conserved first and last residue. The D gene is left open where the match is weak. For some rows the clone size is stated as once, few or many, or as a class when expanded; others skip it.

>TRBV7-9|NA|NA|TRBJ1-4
TGTGCCAGCAGCCAGGCAACTAATGAAAAACTGTTTTTT
CASSQATNEKLFF
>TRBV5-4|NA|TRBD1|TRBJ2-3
TGTGCCAGCAGCTCAGGACAGGGCAGCACAGATACGCAGTATTTT
CASSSGQGSTDTQYF
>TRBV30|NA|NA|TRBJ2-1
TGTGCCTGCATACAGTGGCTAGCCCGAGACAATGAGCAGTTCTTC
CACIQWLARDNEQFF
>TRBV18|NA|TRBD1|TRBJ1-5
TGTGCCAGCCCGGGACAGGGGCATCAGCCCCAGCATTTT
CASPGQGHQPQHF
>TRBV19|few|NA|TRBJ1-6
TGTGCCAGTAGTGAGGGAACTTCGGGAAATTCACCCCTCCACTTT
CASSEGTSGNSPLHF
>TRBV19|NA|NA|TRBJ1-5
TGTGCCAGTAGGGTTAGGGCCAGGGAAAGTGGGCCCCAGCATTTT
CASRVRARESGPQHF
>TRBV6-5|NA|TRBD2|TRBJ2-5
TGTGCCAGCACTAGCGGGGGGGTACAAGAGACCCAGTACTTC
CASTSGGVQETQYF
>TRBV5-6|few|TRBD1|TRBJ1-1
TGTGCCAGCTCCATTTGGACAGGGGGGACTTTCTTT
CASSIWTGGTFF
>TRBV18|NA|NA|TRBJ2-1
TGTGCCAGCTCACCACCCACCTACAATGAGCAGTTCTTC
CASSPPTYNEQFF
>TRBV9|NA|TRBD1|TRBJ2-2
TGTGCCAGCAGTGTAGACAGGGGAGTAAACACCGGGGAGCTGTTTTTT
CASSVDRGVNTGELFF
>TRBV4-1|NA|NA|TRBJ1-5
TGCGCCAGCAGCCAAGGGTGGGCCCTTCAGGGGCACAATCAGCCCCAGCATTTT
CASSQGWALQGHNQPQHF
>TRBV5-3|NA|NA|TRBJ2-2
TGTGCCAGAAGGTACTGCTTGGGGCCGAACACCGGGGAGCTGTTTTTT
CARRYCLGPNTGELFF
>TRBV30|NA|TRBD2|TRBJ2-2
TGTGCCTGGAGTGTACTAGCGGGGGAGGCCGGGGAGCTGTTTTTT
CAWSVLAGEAGELFF
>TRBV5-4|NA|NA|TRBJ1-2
TGTGCCAGCAGCGCGAGGACAGACGGCTACACCTTC
CASSARTDGYTF
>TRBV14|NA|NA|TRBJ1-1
TGTGCCAGCAGCCAGGACGGCAGGGGAATGAACACTGAAGCTTTCTTT
CASSQDGRGMNTEAFF
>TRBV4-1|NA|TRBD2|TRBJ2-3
TGCGCCAGCAGCCCAGAGCGGGGGGGCTCCACAGATACGCAGTATTTT
CASSPERGGSTDTQYF
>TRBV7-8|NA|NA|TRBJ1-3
TGTGCCAGCAGCTTAGACAGGGTGGGGAACACCATATATTTT
CASSLDRVGNTIYF
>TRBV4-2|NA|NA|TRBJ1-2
TGTGCCAGCAGCCAAGATCGAGGAGGGGCGAATGGCTACACCTTC
CASSQDRGGANGYTF
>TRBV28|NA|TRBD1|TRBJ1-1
TGTGCCAGCAGTTTCCCGACAGGGACGAACACTGAAGCTTTCTTT
CASSFPTGTNTEAFF
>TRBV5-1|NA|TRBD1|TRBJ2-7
TGCGCCAGCAAAGTGACCGGGACAGGGGTAGAGCAGTACTTC
CASKVTGTGVEQYF